Listed here is a single T cell receptor beta chain. This entry comes from a study of blood T cell repertoires in COVID-19. The overall study: From T cells, B-cell-depleted T cells, or PBMCs came the material, which was cDNA or gDNA.

This table comes from immunoSEQ multiplex PCR, and its TCRdb copy is limited to in-frame clones, with some not included. The data contain some 270,000 clones, roughly 86% of them singletons. Germline V lookup: CDR1 SGHTA, CDR2 FQGNSA. The germline V and J ends were trimmed by 5 bases and 8 bases, with 19 bases remaining between them. The CDR3 totals 15 residues. This receptor was taken from an older woman who had recovered from COVID-19. The chain recombines TRBV7-2 with TRBJ2-1; weak D call: TRBD1 (6 bases). The sequenced sample was peripheral blood. CDR3 bases: TGTGCCAGCAGCCCCGACACTCGAGGGGGTGATGAGCAGTTCTTC. It specifies CASSPDTRGGDEQFF.